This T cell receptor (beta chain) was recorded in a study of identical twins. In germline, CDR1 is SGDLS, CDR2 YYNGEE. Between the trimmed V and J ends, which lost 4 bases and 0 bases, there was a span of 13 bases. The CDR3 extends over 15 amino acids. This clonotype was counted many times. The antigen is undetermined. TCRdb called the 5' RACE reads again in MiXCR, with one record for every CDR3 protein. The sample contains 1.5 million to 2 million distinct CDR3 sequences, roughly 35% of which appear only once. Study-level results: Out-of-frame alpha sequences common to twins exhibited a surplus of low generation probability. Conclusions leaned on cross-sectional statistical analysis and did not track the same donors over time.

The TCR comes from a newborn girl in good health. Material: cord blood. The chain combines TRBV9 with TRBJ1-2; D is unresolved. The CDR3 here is CASSTRGSSNYGYTF. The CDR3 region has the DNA TGTGCCAGCAGCACCCGCGGGTCCTCTAACTATGGCTACACCTTC.